These T cell receptor beta chains were read from a single sample in a study of CD8 T cells in ankylosing spondylitis. One entry per CDR3 protein, called by TCRdb with MiXCR from the 5' RACE reads. In the table there are some 46,000 distinct CDR3 sequences, about 10% of which are singletons. The sequenced sample consisted of blood, either unsorted or a sorted T cell fraction (not recorded which). Receptors originate from a male donor with ankylosing spondylitis or in good health (not recorded which). Both conserved end residues are part of each CDR3. The order of the fields is J gene, clone size, D gene, V gene, CDR3 protein, CDR3 DNA. The D gene is left open where the match is weak. Where a row states a size, it is once, few, many or the class of an expanded clone; other rows omit it.

>TRBJ1-3|few|-|TRBV27
CASSHLQGPSSGNTIYF
TGTGCCAGCAGTCACCTACAGGGACCAAGCTCTGGAAACACCATATATTTT
>TRBJ2-1|many|TRBD1|TRBV7-8
CASSPQGVSYNEQFF
TGTGCCAGCAGTCCACAGGGGGTGTCCTACAATGAGCAGTTCTTC
>TRBJ1-3|-|-|TRBV9
CVSSVATRSGNTIYF
TGTGTCAGCAGCGTAGCTACAAGGTCAGGAAACACCATATATTTT
>TRBJ1-2|few|-|TRBV25-1
CASSVARNYGYTF
TGTGCCAGCAGTGTGGCCCGAAACTATGGCTACACCTTC
>TRBJ1-2|many|-|TRBV12-3/TRBV12-4
CASSLARGNGYTF
TGTGCCAGCAGTTTAGCGCGGGGAAATGGCTACACCTTC
>TRBJ2-5|many|-|TRBV20-1
CSATVETQYF
TGCAGTGCCACCGTGGAGACCCAGTACTTC
>TRBJ1-3|many|TRBD1|TRBV5-1
CASSDGQAYSGNTIYF
TGCGCCAGCAGCGATGGACAGGCGTACTCTGGAAACACCATATATTTT
>TRBJ1-5|many|-|TRBV20-1
CSARDVTVQGQPQHF
TGCAGTGCTAGAGATGTGACGGTTCAGGGTCAGCCCCAGCATTTT
>TRBJ2-6|many|-|TRBV5-1
CASSWTNGAGANVLTF
TGCGCCAGCAGCTGGACTAACGGGGCTGGGGCCAACGTCCTGACTTTC
>TRBJ2-7|-|TRBD1|TRBV5-6
CASSSFRDRGSYEQYF
TGTGCCAGCAGCTCCTTCAGGGACAGGGGGTCCTACGAGCAGTACTTC
>TRBJ1-2|-|-|TRBV5-1
CASSSGQGPFYGYTF
TGCGCCAGCAGCTCTGGGCAGGGACCTTTCTATGGCTACACCTTC
>TRBJ1-6|-|-|TRBV18
CASSQNLYNSPLHF
TGTGCCAGCTCACAGAATCTGTATAATTCACCCCTCCACTTT
>TRBJ2-2|many|-|TRBV5-1
CASSLETETGELFF
TGCGCCAGCAGCTTGGAGACGGAAACCGGGGAGCTGTTTTTT
>TRBJ1-5|-|TRBD1|TRBV7-2
CASSLDGTGRGQPQHF
TGTGCCAGCAGCTTAGACGGGACAGGGCGCGGTCAGCCCCAGCATTTT
>TRBJ2-3|few|-|TRBV5-1
CASSMEGARDTQYF
TGCGCCAGCAGCATGGAGGGGGCGAGAGATACGCAGTATTTT
>TRBJ1-4|many|-|TRBV5-1
CASSLVGSVGEKLFF
TGCGCCAGCAGCTTGGTCGGCTCCGTGGGTGAAAAACTGTTTTTT
>TRBJ2-7|many|-|TRBV20-1
CSAIQGGYEQYF
TGCAGTGCGATCCAGGGCGGTTACGAGCAGTACTTC
>TRBJ2-2|-|-|TRBV7-2
CASSAPTAITGELFF
TGTGCCAGCAGCGCTCCAACAGCCATCACCGGGGAGCTGTTTTTT
>TRBJ2-3|many|-|TRBV9
CASSRQASSTDTQYF
TGTGCCAGCAGCCGACAGGCCTCTAGCACAGATACGCAGTATTTT
>TRBJ1-1|-|-|TRBV19
CASSRDIETEAFF
TGTGCCAGTAGTAGAGATATTGAGACTGAAGCTTTCTTT
>TRBJ1-4|many|-|TRBV3-1
CASSPNPGHVGINEKLFF
TGTGCCAGCAGCCCAAATCCGGGACACGTGGGCATTAATGAAAAACTGTTTTTT
>TRBJ1-1|many|-|TRBV29-1
CSGQGGDDTEAFF
TGCAGCGGGCAAGGAGGGGACGACACTGAAGCTTTCTTT
>TRBJ1-1|many|-|TRBV27
CASSSTLGTEAFF
TGTGCCAGCAGTTCGACCCTGGGAACTGAAGCTTTCTTT
>TRBJ1-1|-|-|TRBV12-3/TRBV12-4
CASSSQFFNTEAFF
TGTGCCAGCAGTTCCCAATTTTTCAACACTGAAGCTTTCTTT
>TRBJ2-1|-|-|TRBV20-1
CSARDGRGANNEQFF
TGCAGTGCTAGAGATGGTAGGGGGGCCAACAATGAGCAGTTCTTC
>TRBJ1-5|many|-|TRBV12-3/TRBV12-4
CASSPFSGGVNNQPQHF
TGTGCCAGCAGTCCCTTTAGCGGAGGGGTTAACAATCAGCCCCAGCATTTT
>TRBJ1-4|-|TRBD1|TRBV3-1
CASSKRTGEEKLFF
TGTGCCAGCAGCAAGCGGACAGGGGAGGAAAAACTGTTTTTT
>TRBJ2-7|many|-|TRBV15
CATSREGANPYEQYF
TGTGCCACCAGCAGAGAAGGGGCCAACCCCTACGAGCAGTACTTC
>TRBJ2-3|many|TRBD2|TRBV4-1
CASSQERLLASGAGDTQYF
TGCGCCAGCAGCCAAGAAAGGCTCCTGGCTAGCGGGGCAGGAGATACGCAGTATTTT
>TRBJ1-2|few|-|TRBV15
CATSSEDRAFYGYTF
TGTGCCACCAGCAGTGAAGACAGAGCCTTCTATGGCTACACCTTC
>TRBJ1-1|many|TRBD1|TRBV10-3
CAIRGGQGGNTEAFF
TGTGCCATCAGGGGGGGACAGGGAGGGAACACTGAAGCTTTCTTT
>TRBJ1-2|many|-|TRBV5-1
CASSLETVNYGYTF
TGCGCCAGCAGCTTGGAGACAGTCAACTATGGCTACACCTTC
>TRBJ2-3|-|-|TRBV11-3
CASSLPGTDTQYF
TGTGCCAGCAGCTTACCAGGCACGGATACGCAGTATTTT
>TRBJ2-4|many|-|TRBV29-1
CSVELWDIQYF
TGCAGCGTTGAACTTTGGGACATTCAGTACTTC
>TRBJ2-1|many|-|TRBV5-1
CASRPTGVDNEQFF
TGCGCCAGCAGACCGACAGGAGTTGACAATGAGCAGTTCTTC
>TRBJ2-5|many|TRBD2|TRBV5-1
CASSLERGGRETQYF
TGCGCCAGCAGCTTAGAAAGGGGAGGGAGAGAGACCCAGTACTTC
>TRBJ2-3|-|-|TRBV5-1
CASSLVGRGATDTQYF
TGCGCCAGCAGCTTGGTGGGCAGGGGAGCAACAGATACGCAGTATTTT
>TRBJ1-2|many|TRBD1|TRBV6-1
CASSELGTGGGYTF
TGTGCCAGCAGTGAATTAGGGACAGGAGGCGGCTACACCTTC
>TRBJ2-7|-|TRBD1|TRBV20-1
CSARAGQAYEQYF
TGCAGTGCCCGGGCGGGACAGGCTTACGAGCAGTACTTC
>TRBJ2-3|-|-|TRBV7-2
CASSPQPQGSTDTQYF
TGTGCCAGCAGCCCCCAGCCGCAGGGTAGCACAGATACGCAGTATTTT
>TRBJ1-5|many|-|TRBV6-5
CASSYRGVSGQPQHF
TGTGCCAGCAGTTATCGGGGGGTATCAGGTCAGCCCCAGCATTTT
>TRBJ2-5|many|TRBD2|TRBV5-1
CASSLEAGGPETQYF
TGCGCCAGCAGCTTGGAAGCGGGGGGGCCGGAGACCCAGTACTTC
>TRBJ1-1|many|-|TRBV11-3
CASSLDRLNTEAFF
TGTGCCAGCAGCTTAGACAGGTTGAACACTGAAGCTTTCTTT
>TRBJ1-2|-|-|TRBV5-1
CASSLGNYGYTF
TGCGCCAGCAGCTTGGGAAACTATGGCTACACCTTC
>TRBJ1-2|many|-|TRBV5-1
CASSPGGPNYGYTF
TGCGCCAGCAGCCCCGGGGGACCAAACTATGGCTACACCTTC
>TRBJ1-1|many|-|TRBV6-1
CASSPNRQGNTEAFF
TGTGCCAGCAGTCCTAACCGTCAGGGTAACACTGAAGCTTTCTTT